This TCR beta chain was recovered during a study of OX40 agonist ivuxolimab in advanced cancers. Study-level information: Head and neck, renal cell, melanoma or hepatocellular carcinoma were the cancers that dose-escalation patients had.

Of note for this clone: Antigen unknown.

This CDR3 contains 12 residues. Germline V gives CDR1 ENHRY, CDR2 SYGVKD. Trimming shortened V by 11 bases and J by 4 bases, and 14 bases separated the two germline ends. Sequenced by immunoSEQ multiplex PCR; TCRdb stores in-frame clones only, minus some. The sample lists around 5,200 clones; around 66% were seen once. Study outcomes and limitations: Compared with CD4+, CD8+ T cells on average had more expanded clones.

Samples were taken at baseline and on day 1 of cycles 4 and 7. V and J are TRBV10-3 and TRBJ1-2; maybe TRBD1 (6 bases). The sequence came from an adult with an advanced solid tumor such as melanoma, head and neck, liver or kidney cancer. Specimen: CD4+ or CD8+ T cells sorted from blood, collected in a trial of the OX40 agonist ivuxolimab. In DNA, the CDR3 is TGTGCCTTTCGGACAGCGGGCTATGGCTACACCTTC. It yields the protein CAFRTAGYGYTF.